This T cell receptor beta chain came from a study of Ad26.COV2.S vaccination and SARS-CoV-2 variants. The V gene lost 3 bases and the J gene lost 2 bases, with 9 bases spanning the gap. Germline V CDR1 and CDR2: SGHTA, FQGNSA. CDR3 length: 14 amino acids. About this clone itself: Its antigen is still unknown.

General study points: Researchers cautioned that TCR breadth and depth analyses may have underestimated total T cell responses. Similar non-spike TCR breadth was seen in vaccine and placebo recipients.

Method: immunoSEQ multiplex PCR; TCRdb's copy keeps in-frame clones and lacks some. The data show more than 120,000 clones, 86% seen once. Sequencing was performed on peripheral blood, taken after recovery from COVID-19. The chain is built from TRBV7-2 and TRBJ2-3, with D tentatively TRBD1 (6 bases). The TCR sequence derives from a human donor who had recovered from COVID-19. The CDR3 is CASSFQGITDTQYF. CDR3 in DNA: TGTGCCAGCAGCTTTCAGGGGATCACAGATACGCAGTATTTT.